These 15 T cell receptor beta chains originate from one sample sequenced in a study of T cell repertoires in cytomegalovirus infection. MiXCR, applied by TCRdb to the reads, yields one record per CDR3 protein. The sample includes 250,000 or so distinct CDR3 sequences, around 15% of them seen just once. The sample was CD8+ T cells from PBMCs. These TCRs come from a human donor in good health (CMV status not recorded). Some clones in this sample may be carry-over from other donors' samples.

V gene TRBV5-6 combines with J gene TRBJ2-7; the D is unclear. V dropped 0 bases and J dropped 2 bases, with 9 bases sitting between them. Germline V CDR1 and CDR2: SGHDT, YYEEEE. This CDR3 has 14 residues. The CDR3 nucleotides are TGTGCCAGCAGCTTGGCAGGAGACGCCTACGAGCAGTACTTC. Amino acids: CASSLAGDAYEQYF.

This clonotype was recorded many times. The J gene is TRBJ1-1, the V gene TRBV7-2; 8 bases are a match to TRBD1. The CDR3 has 18 amino acids. Germline V CDR1 and CDR2: SGHTA, FQGNSA. Trimming cost V 5 bases and J 0 bases; bases outside gene matches: 14. The CDR3 sequence: CASSPLETGVIMNTEAFF. CDR3 nucleotide sequence: TGTGCCAGCAGCCCTTTGGAGACAGGGGTCATCATGAACACTGAAGCTTTCTTT.

This clonotype was observed at least ten times. The V call is TRBV7-9, the J call TRBJ2-7; weak D call: TRBD2 (6 bases). The CDR3 is 14 residues long. Germline CDR1 is SEHNR and CDR2 is FQNEAQ (reference sequence). Deletions cut 5 bases from V and 3 bases from J, with 14 bases between. The CDR3 DNA reads TGTGCCAGCAGCGTCGGGGAGGCTTTCTACGAGCAGTACTTC. Residues: CASSVGEAFYEQYF.

This clonotype was recorded once. The chain joins TRBV27 to TRBJ2-3; D not certain. CDR1 is MNHEY and CDR2 is SMNVEV in the germline V gene (reference sequence). Trimming removed 8 bases from V and 0 bases from J, with 12 bases in between. This CDR3 has 14 residues. The CDR3 bases are TGTGCCAGCTGGGCTTTGGGAAGCACAGATACGCAGTATTTT. The encoded protein is CASWALGSTDTQYF.

This clonotype has only a few counts. The chain is built from TRBV11-2 and TRBJ1-1; the D is unclear. Per germline, CDR1 SGHAT and CDR2 FQNNGV. Trimming shortened V by 0 bases and J by 0 bases, and 17 bases separated the two germline ends. This CDR3 contains 18 residues. The CDR3 nucleotides read TGTGCCAGCAGCTTAGAAGCGAGGCAGGCTACGATGAACACTGAAGCTTTCTTT. Protein sequence: CASSLEARQATMNTEAFF. The full variable domain, its missing parts supplied by reference TRBV11-2 and TRBJ1-1, is EAGVAQSPRYKIIEKRQSVAFWCNPISGHATLYWYQQILGQGPKLLIQFQNNGVVDDSQLPKDRFSAERLKGVDSTLKIQPAKLEDSAVYLCASSLEARQATMNTEAFFGQGTRLTVV.

The sample holds many counts of this clonotype. CDR3 residues: CASSFVPPYTEAFF. CDR3 nucleotide sequence: TGTGCCAGCAGCTTTGTACCCCCTTACACTGAAGCTTTCTTT. The chain links TRBV7-2 to TRBJ1-1, with D unclear. Trimming removed 3 bases at V and 3 bases at J, with 11 bases between. CDR1 SGHTA and CDR2 FQGNSA come from the germline V gene. There are 14 residues in the CDR3.

The genes are TRBV11-2 and TRBJ1-3; the match to TRBD1 covers 7 bases. Germline CDR1 is SGHAT and CDR2 is FQNNGV. CDR3 size: 15 residues. J gave up 4 bases and V 5 bases, and 8 bases lay outside the gene matches. DNA for the CDR3: TGTGCCAGCAGCGTATCAGGGGGTCGAGGAAACACCATATATTTT. It translates to CASSVSGGRGNTIYF. Drawing the rest from reference TRBV11-2 and TRBJ1-3, the complete variable domain is EAGVAQSPRYKIIEKRQSVAFWCNPISGHATLYWYQQILGQGPKLLIQFQNNGVVDDSQLPKDRFSAERLKGVDSTLKIQPAKLEDSAVYLCASSVSGGRGNTIYFGEGSWLTVV.

This clonotype showed up just a few times. The chain joins TRBV2 to TRBJ1-1, with D perhaps TRBD1 (5 bases). V was clipped by 3 bases and J by 6 bases, with 8 bases between them. The CDR3 has 12 residues. Germline loops: CDR1 SNHLY, CDR2 FYNNEI. In DNA form, the CDR3 reads TGTGCCAGCAGTGACGACAGTCCTGAAGCTTTCTTT. It translates to CASSDDSPEAFF.

On this clonotype: A much larger clone is a single base away; this may be a read error. The conserved phenylalanine or tryptophan normally closing the CDR3 is absent here, so this likely arose from a read error. The V and J genes are TRBV29-1 and TRBJ1-2; D ambiguous. This CDR3 contains 14 residues. Germline loops: CDR1 SQVTM, CDR2 ANQGSEA. V lost 0 bases to trimming and J lost 4 bases, with 12 bases between them. The CDR3, as DNA: TGCAGCGTTGAAGAGGTCGGGTATTCCTATGGCTACACCTCC. Its translation: CSVEEVGYSYGYTS.

This clonotype was observed a handful of times. The chain uses TRBV9 and TRBJ2-2; D is perhaps TRBD2 (6 bases). The V and J ends lost 4 bases and 6 bases respectively, with 16 bases between them. The CDR3 totals 15 residues. Germline V gene sequence: CDR1 SGDLS, CDR2 YYNGEE. CDR3 in amino acids: CASSPGGLYAGELFF. The CDR3 DNA is TGTGCCAGCAGCCCTGGGGGACTCTACGCCGGGGAGCTGTTTTTT.

In its sample, this clonotype is medium-sized (0.01 to 0.1%). The chain carries TRBV5-1 and TRBJ2-5; 9 positions match TRBD1. V lost 4 bases to trimming and J lost 5 bases; unmatched junction nucleotides: 9. Germline CDR1 reads SGHRS; CDR2 reads YFSETQ. The CDR3 contains 15 residues. This CDR3 is CASSPGQGDLETQYF. The CDR3 coding sequence is TGCGCCAGCAGCCCGGGACAGGGAGACCTCGAGACCCAGTACTTC.

This clonotype was found many times. This chain uses TRBV28 with TRBJ2-1, with D hard to call. Germline assignment: CDR1 MDHEN and CDR2 SYDVKM. Between the trimmed V and J ends, which lost 2 bases and 0 bases, there was a span of 11 bases. This CDR3 spans 16 amino acids. In DNA form, the CDR3 reads TGTGCCAGCAGTTTAGCCGGGTTTAGCTCCTACAATGAGCAGTTCTTC. Translation: CASSLAGFSSYNEQFF.

This clonotype was counted between two and nine times. The chain has TRBV19 and TRBJ2-2, with D possibly being TRBD1 or TRBD2 (6 bases each). The CDR3 consists of 14 residues. With 2 bases removed from V and 5 bases from J, the gap between germline ends came to 9 bases. Germline CDR1 LNHDA, CDR2 SQIVND (reference sequence). The CDR3 DNA follows: TGTGCCAGTAGTATACAGGGGAGGACCGGGGAGCTGTTTTTT. This translates into CASSIQGRTGELFF.

This clonotype has more than one count but fewer than ten. The J gene is TRBJ2-3, the V gene TRBV2, with D perhaps TRBD2 (6 bases). The length of the CDR3 is 16 residues. CDR1 SNHLY and CDR2 FYNNEI come from the germline V gene. The V end was cut by 6 bases, the J end by 0 bases, with 16 bases between. As DNA, the CDR3 is TGTGCCAGCAGCCAGTTTAACCGGGAGAGCACAGATACGCAGTATTTT. It translates to CASSQFNRESTDTQYF.

This chain uses TRBV4-3 with TRBJ2-2, with TRBD1 as a possible D gene (6 bases). This CDR3 is built from 16 residues. Trimming took 1 base from V and 1 from J, leaving 10 bases between them. CDR1 and CDR2 (germline): LGHNA, YSLEER. CDR3 sequence (DNA): TGCGCCAGCAGCCAAGGGAGGACAGTGAACACCGGGGAGCTGTTTTTT. It codes for CASSQGRTVNTGELFF.